This T cell receptor (beta chain) was retrieved from a study of CD8 T cells in ankylosing spondylitis. Study-wide results and limits: A TCR beta motif of eight or nine highly homologous variants seemed to mark ankylosing spondylitis blood.

TCRdb reanalysed the 5' RACE reads using MiXCR and keeps one entry per CDR3 protein. Here the sample spans some 840,000 distinct CDR3 sequences, roughly 10% being singletons. The CDR3 sequence is 15 residues long. Germline trimming cut 4 bases from V and 8 bases from J; bases unmatched to any gene: 10. Germline V CDR1 and CDR2: LGHNA, YSLEER. This clonotype was observed a few times. Its antigen remains unidentified. Source material: blood, either unsorted or a sorted T cell fraction (not recorded which). The sequence derives from a male donor with ankylosing spondylitis. The chain has TRBV4-3 and TRBJ1-4, with 7 nucleotides matching TRBD1. CDR3 region: CASSLEQGLGEKLFF. DNA for the CDR3: TGCGCCAGCAGCCTAGAACAGGGGCTAGGCGAAAAACTGTTTTTT.